This T cell receptor beta chain was profiled in a study of T cell clones after liver transplantation. Clones were sequenced by immunoSEQ multiplex PCR, and TCRdb holds only the in-frame ones, with some missing. The repertoire holds roughly 51,000 clones, approximately 71% seen once, with about 9.9% in the top ten. The CDR3 totals 13 residues. V lost 1 base to trimming and J lost 8 bases; unmatched junction nucleotides: 1. CDR1 is LNHNV and CDR2 is YYDKDF in the germline V gene (reference sequence). This clonotype was sampled from a human patient who received a liver transplant. T cells may partly derive from the graft donor. The rearrangement links TRBV15 to TRBJ2-1; the match to TRBD1 covers 8 bases. The source material was CD4+ T cells from blood, sampled approximately 52 months after liver transplant. The DNA for the CDR3 is TGTGCCACCAGCAGAGGACAGGGGCATGAGCAGTTCTTC. It encodes CATSRGQGHEQFF.